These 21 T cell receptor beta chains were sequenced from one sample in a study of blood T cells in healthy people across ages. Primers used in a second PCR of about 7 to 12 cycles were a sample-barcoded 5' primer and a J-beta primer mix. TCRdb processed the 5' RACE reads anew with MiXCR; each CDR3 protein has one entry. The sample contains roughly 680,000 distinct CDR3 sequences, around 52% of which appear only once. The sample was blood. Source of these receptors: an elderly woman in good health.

CDR3 in DNA: TGTGCCAGCAGTCGACTAGCGAACACCGGGGAGCTGTTTTTT. This encodes CASSRLANTGELFF. This chain uses TRBV28 with TRBJ2-2, with D tentatively TRBD2 (6 bases). The CDR3 is 14 residues long. Germline CDR1 is MDHEN and CDR2 is SYDVKM. The ends were cut back, 5 bases at V and 0 bases at J, with 7 bases in the middle.

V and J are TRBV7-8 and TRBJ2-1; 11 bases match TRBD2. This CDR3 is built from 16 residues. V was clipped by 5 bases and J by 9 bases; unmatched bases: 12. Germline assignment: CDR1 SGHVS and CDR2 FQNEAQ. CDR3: CASSIILAGVGGEQFF. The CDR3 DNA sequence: TGTGCCAGCAGCATCATACTAGCGGGAGTTGGGGGTGAGCAGTTCTTC.

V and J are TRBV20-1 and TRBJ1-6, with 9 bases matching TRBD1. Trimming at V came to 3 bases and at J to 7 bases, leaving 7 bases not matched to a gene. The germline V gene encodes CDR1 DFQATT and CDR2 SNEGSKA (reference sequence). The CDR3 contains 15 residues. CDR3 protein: CSASKTGGPNSPLHF. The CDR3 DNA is TGCAGTGCTAGTAAAACAGGGGGCCCAAATTCACCCCTCCACTTT.

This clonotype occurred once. The CDR3 protein is CSVEGQANTEAFF. The DNA of the CDR3 is TGCAGCGTTGAAGGTCAGGCGAACACTGAAGCTTTCTTT. The chain couples TRBV29-1 to TRBJ1-1; D unresolved. V was trimmed by 1 base and J by 1 base, leaving 7 bases between them. From germline, CDR1 is SQVTM and CDR2 ANQGSEA. The CDR3 is 13 amino acids. Filled out from reference TRBV29-1 and TRBJ1-1, the complete variable domain reads SAVISQKPSRDICQRGTSLTIQCQVDSQVTMMFWYRQQPGQSLTLIATANQGSEATYESGFVIDKFPISRPNLTFSTLTVSNMSPEDSSIYLCSVEGQANTEAFFGQGTRLTVV.

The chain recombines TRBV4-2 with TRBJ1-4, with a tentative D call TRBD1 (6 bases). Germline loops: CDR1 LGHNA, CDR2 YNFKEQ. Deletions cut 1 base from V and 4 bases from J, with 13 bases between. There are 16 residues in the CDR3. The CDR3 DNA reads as TGTGCCAGCAGCCAAGGAGTAGGACAGAATAATGAAAAACTGTTTTTT. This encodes CASSQGVGQNNEKLFF.

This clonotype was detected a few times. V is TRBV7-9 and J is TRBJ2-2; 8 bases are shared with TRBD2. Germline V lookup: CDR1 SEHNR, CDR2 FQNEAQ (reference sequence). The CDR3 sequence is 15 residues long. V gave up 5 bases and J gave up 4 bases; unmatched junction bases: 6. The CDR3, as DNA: TGTGCCAGCAGCCCTCGGACTAGCCCCACCGGGGAGCTGTTTTTT. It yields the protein CASSPRTSPTGELFF.

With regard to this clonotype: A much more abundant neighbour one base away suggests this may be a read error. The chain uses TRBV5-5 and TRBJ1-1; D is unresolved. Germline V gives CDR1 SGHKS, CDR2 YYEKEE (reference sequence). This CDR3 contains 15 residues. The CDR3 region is CASSLMPQTNAEAFF. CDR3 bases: TGTGCCAGCAGCTTAATGCCACAGACGAACGCTGAAGCTTTCTTT.

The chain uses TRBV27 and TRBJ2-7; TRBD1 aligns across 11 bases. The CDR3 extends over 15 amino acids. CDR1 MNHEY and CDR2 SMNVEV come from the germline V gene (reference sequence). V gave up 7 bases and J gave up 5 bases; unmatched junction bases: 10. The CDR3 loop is CASTFFGTGGDEQYF. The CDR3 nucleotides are TGTGCCAGCACCTTTTTCGGGACAGGGGGTGACGAGCAGTACTTC.

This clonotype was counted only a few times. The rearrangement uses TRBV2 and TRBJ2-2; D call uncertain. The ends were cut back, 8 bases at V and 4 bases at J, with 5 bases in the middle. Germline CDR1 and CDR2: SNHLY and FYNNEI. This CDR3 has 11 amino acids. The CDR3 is CASHSTGELFF. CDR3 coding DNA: TGTGCCAGCCACAGCACCGGGGAGCTGTTTTTT.

CDR3 sequence: CSVEEAAGANVLTF. The DNA for the CDR3 is TGCAGCGTTGAAGAAGCGGCTGGGGCCAACGTCCTGACTTTC. V usage is TRBV29-1 and J usage is TRBJ2-6, with D possibly TRBD2 on 5 matching bases. There are 14 residues in the CDR3. V was cut by 0 bases and J by 2 bases, with 5 bases left in between. Germline V gene data show CDR1 as SQVTM and CDR2 as ANQGSEA. Filled out from reference TRBV29-1 and TRBJ2-6, the complete variable domain reads SAVISQKPSRDICQRGTSLTIQCQVDSQVTMMFWYRQQPGQSLTLIATANQGSEATYESGFVIDKFPISRPNLTFSTLTVSNMSPEDSSIYLCSVEEAAGANVLTFGAGSRLTVL.

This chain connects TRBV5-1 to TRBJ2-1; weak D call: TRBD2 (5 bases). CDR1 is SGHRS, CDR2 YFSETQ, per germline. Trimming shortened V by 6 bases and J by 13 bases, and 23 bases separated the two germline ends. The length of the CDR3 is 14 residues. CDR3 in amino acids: CASNRGGEQETQFF. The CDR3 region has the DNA TGCGCCAGCAATAGAGGTGGGGAGCAAGAGACCCAGTTCTTC.

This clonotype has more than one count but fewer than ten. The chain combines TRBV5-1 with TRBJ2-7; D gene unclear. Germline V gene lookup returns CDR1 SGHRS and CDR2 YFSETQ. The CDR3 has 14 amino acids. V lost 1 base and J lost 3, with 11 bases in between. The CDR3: CASSLQSSNYEQYF. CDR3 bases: TGCGCCAGCAGCTTGCAGTCGTCCAACTACGAGCAGTACTTC.

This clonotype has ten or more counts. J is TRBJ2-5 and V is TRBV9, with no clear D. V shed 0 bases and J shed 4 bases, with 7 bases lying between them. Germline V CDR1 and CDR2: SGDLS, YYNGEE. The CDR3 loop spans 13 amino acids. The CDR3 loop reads CASSVVEGETQYF. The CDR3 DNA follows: TGTGCCAGCAGCGTAGTGGAAGGAGAGACCCAGTACTTC.

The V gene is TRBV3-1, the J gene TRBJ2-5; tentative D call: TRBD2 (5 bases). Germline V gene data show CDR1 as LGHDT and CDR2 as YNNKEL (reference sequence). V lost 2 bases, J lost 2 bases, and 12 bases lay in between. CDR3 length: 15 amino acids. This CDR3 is CASSQQVGMQETQYF. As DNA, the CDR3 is TGTGCCAGCAGCCAACAGGTCGGGATGCAAGAGACCCAGTACTTC.

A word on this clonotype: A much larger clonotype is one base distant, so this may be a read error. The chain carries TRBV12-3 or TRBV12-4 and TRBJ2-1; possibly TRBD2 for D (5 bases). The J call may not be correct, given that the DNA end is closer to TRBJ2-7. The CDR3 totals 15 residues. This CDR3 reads CASSLERPLYNEQYF. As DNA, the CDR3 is TGTGCCAGCAGTTTAGAGCGGCCGCTCTACAATGAGCAGTACTTC.

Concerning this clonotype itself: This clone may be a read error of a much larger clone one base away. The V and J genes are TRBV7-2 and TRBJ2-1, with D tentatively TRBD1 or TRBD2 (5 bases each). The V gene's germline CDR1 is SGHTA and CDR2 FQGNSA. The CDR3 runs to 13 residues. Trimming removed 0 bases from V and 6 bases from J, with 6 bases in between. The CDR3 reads CASSLAGRNEQFF. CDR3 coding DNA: TGTGCCAGCAGCTTAGCGGGACGCAATGAGCAGTTCTTC.

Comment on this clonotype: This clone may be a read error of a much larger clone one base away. The CDR3 loop reads CASSRVSVNNEQYF. The CDR3, as DNA: TGTGCCAGCAGCAGGGTGTCCGTAAACAATGAGCAGTACTTC. The chain recombines TRBV7-2 with TRBJ2-7; no clear D. V was cut by 5 bases and J by 7 bases, with 18 bases left in between. CDR1 is SGHTA and CDR2 is FQGNSA in the germline V gene. This CDR3 is 14 amino acids long.

The CDR3 bases are TGTGCCAGCAGCCAAGGTAGCGGGGGGATGGGAGAGACCCAGTACTTC. It yields the protein CASSQGSGGMGETQYF. The chain recombines TRBV3-1 with TRBJ2-5; 10 bases align to TRBD2. Per germline, CDR1 LGHDT and CDR2 YNNKEL (reference sequence). V shed 1 base, J shed 4 bases, and the junction held 6 bases outside the gene matches. The CDR3 is 16 residues long.

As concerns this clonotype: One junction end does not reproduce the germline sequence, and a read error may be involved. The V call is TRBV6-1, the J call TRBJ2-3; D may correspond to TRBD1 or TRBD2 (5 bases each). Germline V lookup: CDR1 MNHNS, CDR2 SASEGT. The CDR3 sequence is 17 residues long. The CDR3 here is CASSDRGLLIGADTRYF. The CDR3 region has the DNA TGTGCCAGCAGTGACCGTGGGCTCTTAATCGGGGCAGATACGCGGTATTTT.

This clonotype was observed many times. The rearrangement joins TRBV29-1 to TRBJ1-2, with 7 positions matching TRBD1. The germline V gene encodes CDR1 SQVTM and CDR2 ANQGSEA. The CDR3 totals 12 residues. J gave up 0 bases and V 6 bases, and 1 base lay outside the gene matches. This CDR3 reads CSVQGPNYGYTF. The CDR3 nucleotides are TGCAGCGTACAGGGGCCTAACTATGGCTACACCTTC.

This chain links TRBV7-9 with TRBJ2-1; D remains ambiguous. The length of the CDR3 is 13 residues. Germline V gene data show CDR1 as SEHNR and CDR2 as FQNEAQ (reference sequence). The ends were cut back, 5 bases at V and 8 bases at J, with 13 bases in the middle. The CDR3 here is CASSPSTRHEQFF. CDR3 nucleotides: TGTGCCAGCAGCCCCTCGACTCGACATGAGCAGTTCTTC.